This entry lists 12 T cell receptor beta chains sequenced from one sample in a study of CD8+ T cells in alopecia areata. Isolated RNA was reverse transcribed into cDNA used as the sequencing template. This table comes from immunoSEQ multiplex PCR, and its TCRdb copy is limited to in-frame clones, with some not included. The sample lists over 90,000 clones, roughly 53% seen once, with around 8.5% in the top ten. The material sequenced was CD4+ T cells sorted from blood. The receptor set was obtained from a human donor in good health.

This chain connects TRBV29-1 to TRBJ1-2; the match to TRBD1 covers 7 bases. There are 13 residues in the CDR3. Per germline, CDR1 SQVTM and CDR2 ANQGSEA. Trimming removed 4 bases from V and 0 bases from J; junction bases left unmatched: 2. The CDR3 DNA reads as TGCAGCGTTGTGAGGGGGCCTAACTATGGCTACACCTTC. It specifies CSVVRGPNYGYTF.

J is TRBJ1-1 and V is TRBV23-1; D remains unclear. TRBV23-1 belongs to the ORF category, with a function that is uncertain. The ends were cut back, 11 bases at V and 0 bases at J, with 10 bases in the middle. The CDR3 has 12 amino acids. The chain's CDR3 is CAHFTVNTEAFF. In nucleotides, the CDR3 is TGCGCCCATTTCACGGTGAACACTGAAGCTTTCTTT.

CDR3 amino acids: CASSYSGTPGANVLTF. The CDR3 nucleotides are TGTGCCAGCAGCTATAGTGGGACACCAGGGGCCAACGTCCTGACTTTC. The rearrangement uses TRBV7-2 and TRBJ2-6, with a tentative D call TRBD1 (6 bases). Germline loops: CDR1 SGHTA, CDR2 FQGNSA. The V end lost 4 bases, the J end lost 4 bases, and 14 bases lay between the germline ends. The CDR3 length is 16 residues.

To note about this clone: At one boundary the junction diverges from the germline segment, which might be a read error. Written as DNA, the CDR3 is TGTGCCAGCTCCCCACGACTAGCGGGGAGTGACGAGCAGTACTTC. As protein: CASSPRLAGSDEQYF. V usage is TRBV18 and J usage is TRBJ2-7, with 11 bases lining up with TRBD2. Germline CDR1 is KGHSH and CDR2 is LQKENI. The CDR3 has 15 residues.

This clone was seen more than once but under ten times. The CDR3 protein is CASSPPGSTYNEQFF. The CDR3 bases are TGTGCCAGCTCACCACCGGGAAGTACCTACAATGAGCAGTTCTTC. The chain combines TRBV18 with TRBJ2-1, with D unclear. This CDR3 contains 15 residues. Trimming left V 0 bases short and J 2 bases short, with 8 bases between. Germline V lookup: CDR1 KGHSH, CDR2 LQKENI.

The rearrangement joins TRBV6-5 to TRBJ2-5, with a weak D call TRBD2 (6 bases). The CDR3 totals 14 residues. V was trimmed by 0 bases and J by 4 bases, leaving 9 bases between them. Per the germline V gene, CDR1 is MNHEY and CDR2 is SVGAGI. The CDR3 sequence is CASSYSSSVETQYF. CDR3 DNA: TGTGCCAGCAGTTACTCGTCTAGCGTAGAGACCCAGTACTTC.

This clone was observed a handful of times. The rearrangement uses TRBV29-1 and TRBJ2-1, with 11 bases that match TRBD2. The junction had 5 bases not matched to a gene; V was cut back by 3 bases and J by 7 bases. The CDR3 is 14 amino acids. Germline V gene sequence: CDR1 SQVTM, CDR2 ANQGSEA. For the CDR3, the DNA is TGCAGCGTTGATAGCGGGGGGGCCTGGAATGAGCAGTTCTTC. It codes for CSVDSGGAWNEQFF.

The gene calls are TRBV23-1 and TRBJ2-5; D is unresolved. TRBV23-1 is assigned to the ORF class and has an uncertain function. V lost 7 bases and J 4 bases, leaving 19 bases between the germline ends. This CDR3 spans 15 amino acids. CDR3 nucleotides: TGCGCCAGCAAAACAGAGGAGAGAGCCCCAGAGACCCAGTACTTC. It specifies CASKTEERAPETQYF.

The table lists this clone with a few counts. The CDR3 nucleotides are TGTGCCAGCAGTTACTCGGGGGGAGAAGCTTTCTTT. Translation gives CASSYSGGEAFF. J is TRBJ1-1 and V is TRBV6-5, with D perhaps TRBD1 (5 bases). The CDR3 has 12 residues. Germline loops: CDR1 MNHEY, CDR2 SVGAGI. V was trimmed by 0 bases and J by 8 bases, leaving 7 bases between them.

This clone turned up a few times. CDR3 protein: CASSLERGLNEKLFF. The CDR3 DNA is TGTGCCAGCAGCTTAGAGCGAGGCTTGAATGAAAAACTGTTTTTT. The chain couples TRBV7-2 to TRBJ1-4; D is uncertain. This CDR3 has 15 amino acids. Germline V lookup: CDR1 SGHTA, CDR2 FQGNSA. V was clipped by 1 base and J by 5 bases, with 11 bases between them.

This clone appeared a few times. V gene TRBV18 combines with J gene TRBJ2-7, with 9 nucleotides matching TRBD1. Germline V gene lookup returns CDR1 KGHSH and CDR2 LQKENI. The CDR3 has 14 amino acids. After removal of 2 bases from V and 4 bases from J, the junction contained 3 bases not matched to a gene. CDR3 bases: TGTGCCAGCTCACCAGGACAGGGGATGTACGAGCAGTACTTC. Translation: CASSPGQGMYEQYF.

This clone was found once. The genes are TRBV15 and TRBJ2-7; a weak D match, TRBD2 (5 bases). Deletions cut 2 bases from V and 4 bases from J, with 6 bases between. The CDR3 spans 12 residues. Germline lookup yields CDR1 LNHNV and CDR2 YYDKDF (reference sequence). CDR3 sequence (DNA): TGTGCCACCAGCAGATCGGGGTACGAGCAGTACTTC. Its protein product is CATSRSGYEQYF.